The clone carrying this T cell receptor beta chain was picked up many times. Orbital computed tomography and thyroid ultrasound, together with serum TRAb and thyroxine and clinical symptoms, were used for diagnoses. Researchers amplified the TCR beta CDR3 regions from RNA transcripts. First-round RT-PCR with HTBI primers amplified the TCR CDR3 region. TCRdb reanalysed the multiplex PCR reads using MiXCR and keeps one entry per CDR3 protein. Among fewer than 500,000 distinct CDR3 sequences listed, approximately 15% were seen once. The entry originates in a study of T cells in Graves' hyperthyroidism and ophthalmopathy. V lost 4 bases and J 4 bases, leaving 23 bases between the germline ends. Looked up from germline, CDR1 is SGHAT and CDR2 is FQDESV (reference sequence). The CDR3 has 17 residues.

The receptor was isolated from a man between 18 and 29 years old with Graves' ophthalmopathy. The chain uses TRBV11-1 and TRBJ2-7, with D hard to call. Sequenced material: blood. CDR3 sequence: CASSSSWLGGVGYEQYF. CDR3 DNA sequence: TGTGCCAGCAGCTCTAGTTGGCTAGGCGGAGTGGGTTACGAGCAGTACTTC.